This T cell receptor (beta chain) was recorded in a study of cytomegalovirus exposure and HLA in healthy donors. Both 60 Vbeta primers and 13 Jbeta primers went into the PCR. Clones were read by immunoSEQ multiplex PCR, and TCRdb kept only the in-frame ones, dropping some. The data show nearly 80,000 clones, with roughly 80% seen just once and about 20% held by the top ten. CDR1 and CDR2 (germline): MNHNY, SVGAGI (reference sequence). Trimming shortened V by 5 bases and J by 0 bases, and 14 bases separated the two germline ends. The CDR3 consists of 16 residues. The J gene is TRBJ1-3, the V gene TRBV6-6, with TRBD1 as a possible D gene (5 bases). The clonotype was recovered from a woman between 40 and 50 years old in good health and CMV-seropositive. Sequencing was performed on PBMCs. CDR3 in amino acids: CASSPRQSSSGNTIYF. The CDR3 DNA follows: TGTGCCAGCAGTCCCCGACAGTCGAGCTCTGGAAACACCATATATTTT.